The 21 T cell receptor beta chains below were found in one sample sequenced in a study of T cell changes during pregnancy in multiple sclerosis. Sequencing used immunoSEQ multiplex PCR; TCRdb keeps in-frame clones, though not all of them. The repertoire has tens of thousands of clones, around 93% of them found once; the top ten carry approximately 0.6%. This sample comprised CD4+ T cells from peripheral blood mononuclear cells, obtained after pregnancy. All receptors come from a female donor with multiple sclerosis, enrolled in a pregnancy study.

V usage is TRBV10-3 and J usage is TRBJ1-2; unclear D gene. V was cut by 8 bases and J by 0 bases, with 16 bases left in between. Germline CDR1 ENHRY, CDR2 SYGVKD. CDR3 length: 15 residues. The CDR3 DNA follows: TGTGCCATCGGGTATCAGGCAGAGCCTAACTATGGCTACACCTTC. Its translation: CAIGYQAEPNYGYTF.

The rearrangement joins TRBV7-9 to TRBJ2-5; 12 bases match TRBD2. CDR3 length: 16 residues. With V trimmed by 6 bases and J by 5 bases, 10 bases remained unmatched. Germline V gene lookup returns CDR1 SEHNR and CDR2 FQNEAQ (reference sequence). CDR3 coding DNA: TGTGCCAGCAGGACAACTAGCGGGGGGCCCGTTGAGACCCAGTACTTC. Its translation is CASRTTSGGPVETQYF.

This chain links TRBV19 with TRBJ1-2, with D unresolved. Germline V lookup: CDR1 LNHDA, CDR2 SQIVND (reference sequence). The CDR3 runs 11 residues. Trimming cost V 8 bases and J 0 bases, with 4 bases left between them. The CDR3 is CASRANYGYTF. The CDR3 region has the DNA TGTGCCAGTCGGGCTAACTATGGCTACACCTTC.

This chain joins TRBV18 and TRBJ2-5; D possibly corresponds to TRBD1 (6 bases). The CDR3 has 13 amino acids. Germline CDR1 KGHSH, CDR2 LQKENI. The V gene lost 3 bases and the J gene lost 3 bases, with 8 bases spanning the gap. The CDR3 spells CASSPTGKETQYF. DNA of the CDR3: TGTGCCAGCTCACCTACAGGGAAAGAGACCCAGTACTTC. The variable domain in full, completed from reference TRBV18 and TRBJ2-5, reads NAGVMQNPRHLVRRRGQEARLRCSPMKGHSHVYWYRQLPEEGLKFMVYLQKENIIDESGMPKERFSAEFPKEGPSILRIQQVVRGDSAAYFCASSPTGKETQYFGPGTRLLVL.

In its sample, this clone was seen once. The same CDR3 arises from other DNA sequences in this sample as well. This sequence joins TRBV7-8 and TRBJ1-1; no definite D call. The germline V gene encodes CDR1 SGHVS and CDR2 FQNEAQ. This CDR3 is 14 amino acids long. The V gene lost 1 base and the J gene lost 1 base, with 7 bases spanning the gap. CDR3 DNA: TGTGCCAGCAGCTTAGTTGGAGGGAACACTGAAGCTTTCTTT. It encodes CASSLVGGNTEAFF.

J is TRBJ2-5 and V is TRBV5-4, with D possibly TRBD2 on 6 matching bases. V was shortened by 4 bases and J by 2 bases, with 12 bases between the two germline ends. The CDR3 contains 14 residues. Germline CDR1 SGHNT, CDR2 YYREEE (reference sequence). This chain's CDR3 is CASSPGLEQETQYF. CDR3 bases: TGTGCCAGCAGCCCGGGACTCGAGCAAGAGACCCAGTACTTC. Using reference TRBV5-4 and TRBJ2-5 for the parts outside the CDR3, the full variable domain is ETGVTQSPTHLIKTRGQQVTLRCSSQSGHNTVSWYQQALGQGPQFIFQYYREEENGRGNFPPRFSGLQFPNYSSELNVNALELDDSALYLCASSPGLEQETQYFGPGTRLLVL.

This chain connects TRBV9 to TRBJ2-3; 10 nucleotides align to TRBD2. Germline V gene data show CDR1 as SGDLS and CDR2 as YYNGEE. V shed 3 bases and J 0 bases; nucleotides not matched to a gene: 10. The CDR3 loop spans 18 amino acids. The CDR3 spells CASSEYGLAVSSTDTQYF. The CDR3 DNA is TGTGCCAGCAGCGAGTATGGACTAGCGGTTTCTAGCACAGATACGCAGTATTTT.

The chain recombines TRBV5-6 with TRBJ2-7, with TRBD1 matching over 9 bases. V lost 0 bases and J lost 2; bases outside the gene matches: 0. From germline, CDR1 is SGHDT and CDR2 YYEEEE. This CDR3 spans 14 amino acids. The CDR3 loop is CASSLGTGAYEQYF. Here the CDR3 DNA reads TGTGCCAGCAGCTTGGGGACAGGGGCCTACGAGCAGTACTTC.

The J gene is TRBJ1-2, the V gene TRBV6-5; D not certain. Germline V gene lookup returns CDR1 MNHEY and CDR2 SVGAGI. Deletions cut 8 bases from V and 8 bases from J, with 18 bases between. CDR3 length equals 13 residues. The CDR3: CASGTDFWRGYTF. The CDR3 bases are TGTGCCAGCGGAACCGATTTCTGGAGGGGCTACACCTTC.

The V call is TRBV28, the J call TRBJ1-4, with 10 bases that match TRBD1. With 11 bases clipped from V and 7 bases from J, the junction kept 4 bases outside the gene matches. The CDR3 is made up of 12 amino acids. Germline CDR1 is MDHEN and CDR2 is SYDVKM. This CDR3 is CAVRDRGEKLFF. The CDR3 region has the DNA TGTGCCGTGAGGGACAGGGGTGAAAAACTGTTTTTT.

The J gene is TRBJ2-2, the V gene TRBV7-3; D not resolved. The CDR3 extends over 14 amino acids. Germline V gene lookup returns CDR1 SGHTA and CDR2 FQGTGA. V was shortened by 3 bases and J by 6 bases, with 11 bases between the two germline ends. CDR3 protein: CASSFAGSAGELFF. The CDR3 nucleotides read TGTGCCAGCAGCTTCGCAGGATCGGCCGGGGAGCTGTTTTTT.

The chain couples TRBV5-6 to TRBJ2-3, with 11 bases aligning to TRBD2. This CDR3 comprises 19 residues. With 2 bases clipped from V and 5 bases from J, the junction kept 16 bases outside the gene matches. The germline CDR1 and CDR2 sequences are SGHDT and YYEEEE. CDR3 residues: CASSFYSGGALQGRDTQYF. The DNA of the CDR3 is TGTGCCAGCAGCTTTTATAGCGGGGGGGCACTTCAGGGCCGAGATACGCAGTATTTT. The full variable domain, in which reference TRBV5-6 and TRBJ2-3 provide the parts outside the CDR3, is DAGVTQSPTHLIKTRGQQVTLRCSPKSGHDTVSWYQQALGQGPQFIFQYYEEEERQRGNFPDRFSGHQFPNYSSELNVNALLLGDSALYLCASSFYSGGALQGRDTQYFGPGTRLTVL.

V gene TRBV10-3 combines with J gene TRBJ1-5; 9 nucleotides align to TRBD1. The J segment lost 7 bases and the V segment lost 6 bases, leaving 7 bases of the junction unmatched. Per germline, CDR1 ENHRY and CDR2 SYGVKD. The CDR3 has 14 amino acids. CDR3 DNA sequence: TGTGCCATCAGGGGACAGGGAGACGGCCAGCCCCAGCATTTT. Amino acid sequence: CAIRGQGDGQPQHF.

The chain combines TRBV7-8 with TRBJ1-2, with 11 bases aligning to TRBD1. The V segment lost 3 bases and the J segment 4 bases; nucleotides outside the gene matches: 4. Germline CDR1 is SGHVS and CDR2 is FQNEAQ. The CDR3 is 15 amino acids. The CDR3 spells CASSFGQGAGYGYTF. The CDR3 bases are TGTGCCAGCAGCTTCGGACAGGGGGCAGGCTATGGCTACACCTTC.

The rearrangement joins TRBV6-5 to TRBJ2-5; 10 bases align to TRBD2. CDR1 and CDR2 (germline): MNHEY, SVGAGI. Trimming removed 2 bases from V and 0 bases from J; junction bases left unmatched: 3. The CDR3 is 16 residues long. The CDR3 DNA follows: TGTGCCAGCAGTTACCCTAGCGGGGGAAACCAAGAGACCCAGTACTTC. Translation gives CASSYPSGGNQETQYF.

The CDR3 bases are TGCAGCGTCACTACAGGGGATCATGGCTACACCTTC. Its protein product is CSVTTGDHGYTF. This rearrangement joins TRBV29-1 to TRBJ1-2, with 7 positions matching TRBD1. V gave up 6 bases and J gave up 6 bases; unmatched junction bases: 7. This CDR3 comprises 12 residues. Germline V gene sequence: CDR1 SQVTM, CDR2 ANQGSEA.

The chain combines TRBV9 with TRBJ2-3, with a possible D match to TRBD2 (6 bases). V lost 4 bases and J lost 6, with 15 bases in between. Germline-derived CDR1 and CDR2 are SGDLS and YYNGEE. This CDR3 has 14 amino acids. CDR3 sequence (DNA): TGTGCCAGCAGCACTCAATGGGGGGTGGATACGCAGTATTTT. This translates into CASSTQWGVDTQYF.

This clone occurred a few times. CDR3 coding DNA: TGCGCCAGCAGTCTTAACAGAGCTTCTAACTATGGCTACACCTTC. Its translation: CASSLNRASNYGYTF. This sequence joins TRBV4-3 and TRBJ1-2; unclear D gene. Trimming removed 6 bases from V and 0 bases from J, with 14 bases in between. CDR1 is LGHNA and CDR2 is YSLEER in the germline V gene. This CDR3 comprises 15 residues.

This clone appeared a single time. The chain recombines TRBV7-6 with TRBJ1-5; D is possibly TRBD1 (6 bases). The CDR3 extends over 16 amino acids. Germline CDR1 and CDR2: SGHVS and FNYEAQ. In DNA form, the CDR3 reads TGTCCCCGTGGGGGGGCGACGCCTCTTAGCAATCAGCCCCAGCATTTT. This codes for CPRGGATPLSNQPQHF.

Turning to this clone: Additional DNA sequences in this sample encode the identical CDR3. V usage is TRBV18 and J usage is TRBJ1-1; D gene unclear. The CDR3 runs to 14 residues. The germline CDR1 and CDR2 sequences are KGHSH and LQKENI. Trimming removed 1 base from V and 4 bases from J, with 10 bases in between. CDR3 in amino acids: CASSPQGAGTEAFF. CDR3 in DNA: TGTGCCAGCTCACCACAGGGAGCGGGCACTGAAGCTTTCTTT.

V and J are TRBV19 and TRBJ2-4; perhaps TRBD1 as D (6 bases). The CDR3 contains 16 residues. V lost 3 bases, J lost 0 bases, and 12 bases lay in between. Germline loops: CDR1 LNHDA, CDR2 SQIVND (reference sequence). The CDR3 sequence: CASSIGQGLAKNIQYF. The DNA for the CDR3 is TGTGCCAGTAGTATTGGGCAGGGGCTAGCCAAAAACATTCAGTACTTC.